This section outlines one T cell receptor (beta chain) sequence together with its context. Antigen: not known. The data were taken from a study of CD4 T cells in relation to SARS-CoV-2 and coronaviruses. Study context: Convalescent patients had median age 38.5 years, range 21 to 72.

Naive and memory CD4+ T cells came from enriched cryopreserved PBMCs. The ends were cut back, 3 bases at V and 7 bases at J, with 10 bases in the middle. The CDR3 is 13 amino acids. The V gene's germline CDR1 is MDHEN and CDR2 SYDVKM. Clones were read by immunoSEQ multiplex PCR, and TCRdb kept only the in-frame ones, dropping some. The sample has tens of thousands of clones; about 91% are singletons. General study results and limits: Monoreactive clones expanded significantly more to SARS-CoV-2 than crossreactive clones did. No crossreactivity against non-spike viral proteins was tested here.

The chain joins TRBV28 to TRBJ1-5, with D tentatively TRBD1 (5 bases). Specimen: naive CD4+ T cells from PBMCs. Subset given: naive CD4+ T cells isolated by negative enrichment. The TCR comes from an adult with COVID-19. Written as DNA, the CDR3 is TGTGCCAGCAGTTTTTACAGGAACCAGCCCCAGCATTTT. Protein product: CASSFYRNQPQHF.